This T cell receptor beta chain originates from a study of response to subunit inactivated influenza vaccine. Whole-study results and caveats: T cells newly recruited by each seasonal influenza vaccination are few, the authors suggested.

This clonotype was found a few times. As yet, its antigen is unknown. V gave up 5 bases and J gave up 6 bases; unmatched junction bases: 4. The CDR3 is 14 amino acids. Using its own MiXCR run on the RT-PCR reads, TCRdb lists one record per CDR3 protein. The sample has about 480,000 distinct CDR3 sequences, roughly 9.7% seen once. This chain links TRBV12-3 or TRBV12-4 with TRBJ2-1, with TRBD2 matching over 10 bases. This sequence was found in a man aged 45-65 years who received an inactivated influenza vaccine. Specimen: PBMCs from blood, collected roughly 48 days after vaccination. In nucleotides, the CDR3 is TGTGCCAGCAGTAGCGGGGGGGCCTTCAATGAGCAGTTCTTC. Encoded protein: CASSSGGAFNEQFF.